This passage covers 14 T cell receptor beta chains from one sample sequenced in a study of T cell repertoires in cytomegalovirus infection. MiXCR, applied by TCRdb to the reads, yields one record per CDR3 protein. This table has 250,000 to 300,000 distinct CDR3 sequences, over 20% appearing once. Sequenced sample: PBMCs. The origin of the receptors is a human donor in good health (CMV status not recorded). Some clones in this sample may be carry-over from other donors' samples.

The sample holds many counts of this clonotype. V gene TRBV7-6 combines with J gene TRBJ2-1; D is perhaps TRBD2 (5 bases). Trimming cost V 2 bases and J 4 bases, with 9 bases left between them. From germline, CDR1 is SGHVS and CDR2 FNYEAQ. There are 14 residues in the CDR3. The CDR3 bases are TGTGCCAGCAGCTTACGGTCGGGGTACAATGAGCAGTTCTTC. It codes for CASSLRSGYNEQFF.

This clonotype came up many times. The chain recombines TRBV5-5 with TRBJ2-5; 8 positions agree with TRBD1. There are 18 residues in the CDR3. V lost 0 bases and J lost 0; bases outside the gene matches: 10. CDR1 SGHKS and CDR2 YYEKEE come from the germline V gene (reference sequence). The DNA of the CDR3 is TGTGCCAGCAGCTTGGTCGATCCCCGGGACAGGTACCAAGAGACCCAGTACTTC. Protein sequence: CASSLVDPRDRYQETQYF.

Ten or more counts support this clonotype. The chain carries TRBV7-6 and TRBJ1-1; 9 bases fit TRBD1. The CDR3 contains 14 residues. The germline CDR1 and CDR2 sequences are SGHVS and FNYEAQ. Trimming at V came to 5 bases and at J to 3 bases, leaving 4 bases not matched to a gene. CDR3 sequence reads: CASSPNRGHTEAFF. CDR3 nucleotide sequence: TGTGCCAGCAGCCCTAACAGGGGGCACACTGAAGCTTTCTTT. Together with reference TRBV7-6 and TRBJ1-1, the CDR3 gives the full variable domain: GAGVSQSPRYKVTKRGQDVALRCDPISGHVSLYWYRQALGQGPEFLTYFNYEAQQDKSGLPNDRFSAERPEGSISTLTIQRTEQRDSAMYRCASSPNRGHTEAFFGQGTRLTVV.

The J gene is TRBJ2-7, the V gene TRBV20-1; no firm D call. The germline V gene encodes CDR1 DFQATT and CDR2 SNEGSKA (reference sequence). Trimming shortened V by 3 bases and J by 5 bases, and 8 bases separated the two germline ends. The CDR3 consists of 11 residues. CDR3 in DNA: TGCAGTGCTAGGTTCCGGGACGAGCAGTACTTC. It encodes CSARFRDEQYF.

This clonotype came up many times. The J gene is TRBJ2-3, the V gene TRBV20-1, with TRBD1 identical over 7 bases. Germline CDR1 and CDR2: DFQATT and SNEGSKA (reference sequence). This CDR3 region has 14 residues. The J segment lost 3 bases and the V segment lost 6 bases, leaving 9 bases of the junction unmatched. CDR3 nucleotide sequence: TGCAGTGCCCCGGATCAGGGGGATACAGATACGCAGTATTTT. Encoded protein: CSAPDQGDTDTQYF.

This CDR3 reads CSVDGTSGRRSSYNEQFF. In DNA form, the CDR3 reads TGCAGCGTTGATGGGACTAGCGGGAGACGTAGCTCCTACAATGAGCAGTTCTTC. This rearrangement joins TRBV29-1 to TRBJ2-1; 14 positions match TRBD2. The V and J ends lost 3 bases and 0 bases, in that order; junction bases with no gene match: 7. The CDR3 consists of 18 residues. Looked up from germline, CDR1 is SQVTM and CDR2 is ANQGSEA.

This clonotype has a count of ten or more. The gene calls are TRBV7-2 and TRBJ1-5; D ambiguous. Per germline, CDR1 SGHTA and CDR2 FQGNSA. The CDR3 has 12 residues. With 1 base removed from V and 4 bases from J, the gap between germline ends came to 2 bases. In nucleotides, the CDR3 is TGTGCCAGCAGCTTAGATAATCAGCCCCAGCATTTT. It translates to CASSLDNQPQHF.

This clonotype has ten or more counts. The CDR3 loop reads CASSFYTWGTDTQYF. The CDR3 DNA reads as TGTGCCAGCAGCTTTTACACTTGGGGCACAGATACGCAGTATTTT. V gene TRBV7-2 combines with J gene TRBJ2-3; the D is unclear. The CDR3 consists of 15 residues. Germline V CDR1 and CDR2: SGHTA, FQGNSA. V lost 3 bases, J lost 1 base, and 11 bases lay in between. Full variable domain (outside the CDR3, taken from reference TRBV7-2 and TRBJ2-3): GAGVSQSPSNKVTEKGKDVELRCDPISGHTALYWYRQSLGQGLEFLIYFQGNSAPDKSGLPSDRFSAERTGGSVSTLTIQRTQQEDSAVYLCASSFYTWGTDTQYFGPGTRLTVL.

The V call is TRBV20-1, the J call TRBJ2-1, with D possibly called TRBD1 or TRBD2 (5 bases each). The V end lost 0 bases, the J end lost 3 bases, and 18 bases lay between the germline ends. The CDR3 covers 17 residues. Germline loops: CDR1 DFQATT, CDR2 SNEGSKA (reference sequence). DNA of the CDR3: TGCAGTGCTAGAGATGACCGTCGCTGGGACGGCTACAATGAGCAGTTCTTC. Its translation is CSARDDRRWDGYNEQFF.

This clonotype was counted at least ten times. This rearrangement joins TRBV11-1 to TRBJ1-1; TRBD1 agrees at 12 bases. Trimming took 5 bases from V and 6 from J; bases not matched to a gene: 7. The CDR3 contains 15 residues. Per germline, CDR1 SGHAT and CDR2 FQDESV (reference sequence). The CDR3 nucleotides read TGTGCCAGCAGCCATTGGGACAGGGGGCATCCTGAAGCTTTCTTT. It translates to CASSHWDRGHPEAFF. Drawing the rest from reference TRBV11-1 and TRBJ1-1, the complete variable domain is EAEVAQSPRYKITEKSQAVAFWCDPISGHATLYWYRQILGQGPELLVQFQDESVVDDSQLPKDRFSAERLKGVDSTLKIQPAELGDSAMYLCASSHWDRGHPEAFFGQGTRLTVV.

The chain joins TRBV20-1 to TRBJ2-2, with TRBD2 matching 8 bases. This CDR3 is built from 15 residues. Germline V lookup: CDR1 DFQATT, CDR2 SNEGSKA (reference sequence). Trimming took 4 bases from V and 4 from J; bases not matched to a gene: 8. This CDR3 is CSATAGGPGTGELFF. The CDR3 DNA reads as TGCAGTGCTACCGCGGGGGGCCCGGGCACCGGGGAGCTGTTTTTT.

This clonotype was detected many times. The chain links TRBV7-2 to TRBJ1-6; D is undetermined. CDR1 and CDR2 from the germline V gene are SGHTA and FQGNSA. Deletions cut 1 base from V and 0 bases from J, with 19 bases between. This CDR3 is 20 amino acids long. CDR3 DNA sequence: TGTGCCAGCAGCTTAGACGGCGGACGGCCTAGGAGCTCCTATAATTCACCCCTCCACTTT. This translates into CASSLDGGRPRSSYNSPLHF.

This clonotype was counted only a few times. The J gene is TRBJ2-5, the V gene TRBV7-2; D gene uncertain. The CDR3 totals 13 residues. V shed 3 bases and J shed 2 bases, with 7 bases lying between them. Germline values: CDR1 SGHTA, CDR2 FQGNSA. DNA for the CDR3: TGTGCCAGCAGCTTCCCCCAGCAAGAGACCCAGTACTTC. Residues: CASSFPQQETQYF. The full variable domain, rest sourced from reference TRBV7-2 and TRBJ2-5, is GAGVSQSPSNKVTEKGKDVELRCDPISGHTALYWYRQSLGQGLEFLIYFQGNSAPDKSGLPSDRFSAERTGGSVSTLTIQRTQQEDSAVYLCASSFPQQETQYFGPGTRLLVL.

This clonotype was recorded a few times. The chain links TRBV25-1 to TRBJ2-7, with a tentative D call TRBD1 (6 bases). V was trimmed by 3 bases and J by 2 bases, leaving 8 bases between them. This CDR3 has 13 amino acids. From germline, CDR1 is MGHDK and CDR2 SYGVNS. The CDR3 here is CASSDPGAYEQYF. The CDR3 bases are TGTGCCAGCAGTGACCCAGGGGCCTACGAGCAGTACTTC.